This T cell receptor beta chain was recorded in a study of T cells in Graves' hyperthyroidism and ophthalmopathy. The germline gives CDR1 SQVTM, CDR2 ANQGSEA. The CDR3 is made up of 14 amino acids. With 0 bases clipped from V and 5 bases from J, the junction kept 3 bases outside the gene matches. This clonotype was observed at least ten times. Amplified TCR beta CDR3 regions came from RNA transcripts. HTBI primers drove first-round RT-PCR of the TCR CDR3. One entry per CDR3 protein results from TCRdb running MiXCR on the multiplex PCR reads. The repertoire consists of approximately 620,000 distinct CDR3 sequences, with approximately 15% occurring once and the leading ten covering less than 6%.

Specimen: blood. The source is a woman aged 25 to 39 with Graves' hyperthyroidism that later progressed to Graves' ophthalmopathy. This chain joins TRBV29-1 and TRBJ2-3; 9 bases match TRBD2. DNA for the CDR3: TGCAGCGTTGAAGATAAGCGGGAGGAAGATACGCAGTATTTT. It encodes CSVEDKREEDTQYF.